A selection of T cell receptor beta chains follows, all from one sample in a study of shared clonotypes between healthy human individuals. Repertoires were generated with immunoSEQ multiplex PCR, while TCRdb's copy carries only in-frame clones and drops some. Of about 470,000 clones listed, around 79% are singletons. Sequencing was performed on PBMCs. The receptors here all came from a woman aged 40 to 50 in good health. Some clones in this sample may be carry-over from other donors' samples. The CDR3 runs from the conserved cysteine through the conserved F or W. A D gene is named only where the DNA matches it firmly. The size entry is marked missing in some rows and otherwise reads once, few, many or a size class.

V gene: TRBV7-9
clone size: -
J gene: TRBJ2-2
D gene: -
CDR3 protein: CASSLEQQLTGELFF
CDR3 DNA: TGTGCCAGCAGCTTAGAACAGCAGCTAACCGGGGAGCTGTTTTTT

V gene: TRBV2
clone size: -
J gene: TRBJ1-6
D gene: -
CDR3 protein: CASSEARGQGISPLHF
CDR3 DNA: TGTGCCAGCAGTGAAGCGCGCGGGCAGGGCATCTCACCCCTCCACTTT

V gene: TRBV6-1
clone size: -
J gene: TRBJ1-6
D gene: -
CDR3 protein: CASSENWGVSPLHF
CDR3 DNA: TGTGCCAGCAGTGAAAACTGGGGGGTTTCACCCCTCCACTTT

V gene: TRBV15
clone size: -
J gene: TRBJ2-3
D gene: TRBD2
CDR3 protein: CATSRGVAGGEDTQYF
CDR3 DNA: TGCGCCACCAGCAGAGGTGTGGCCGGGGGGGAAGATACGCAGTATTTT

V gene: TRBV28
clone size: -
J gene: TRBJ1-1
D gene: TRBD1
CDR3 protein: CASSSTGGAGYAFF
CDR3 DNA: TGTGCCAGCAGTTCTACAGGGGGAGCCGGGTATGCTTTCTTT

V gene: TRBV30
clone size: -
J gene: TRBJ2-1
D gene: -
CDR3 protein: CAWSPQENEQFF
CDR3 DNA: TGTGCCTGGAGTCCGCAAGAAAATGAGCAGTTCTTC

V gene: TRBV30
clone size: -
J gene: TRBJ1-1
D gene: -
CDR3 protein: CAWSQQGRTEAFF
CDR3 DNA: TGTGCCTGGAGTCAGCAGGGTCGGACTGAAGCTTTCTTT

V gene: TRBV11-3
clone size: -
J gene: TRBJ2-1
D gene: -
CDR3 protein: CASSSIQGNEQFF
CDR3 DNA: TGTGCCAGCAGCTCAATACAGGGCAATGAGCAGTTCTTC

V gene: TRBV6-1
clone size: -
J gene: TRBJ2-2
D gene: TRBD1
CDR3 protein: CASRSTGDTGELFF
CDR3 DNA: TGTGCCAGCAGGTCAACAGGGGACACCGGGGAGCTGTTTTTT

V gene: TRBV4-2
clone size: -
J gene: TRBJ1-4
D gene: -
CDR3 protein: CASSREWGGGATNEKLFF
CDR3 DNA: TGTGCCAGCAGCCGAGAGTGGGGCGGGGGGGCAACTAATGAAAAACTGTTTTTT

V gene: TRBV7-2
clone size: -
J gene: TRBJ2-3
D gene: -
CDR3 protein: CASSLVGGATTDTQYF
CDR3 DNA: TGTGCCAGCAGCTTAGTTGGCGGGGCGACCACAGATACGCAGTATTTT

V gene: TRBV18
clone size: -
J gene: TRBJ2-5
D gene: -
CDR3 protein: CASSPRTGDLETQYF
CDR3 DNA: TGTGCCAGCTCACCACGGACGGGAGATTTGGAGACCCAGTACTTC

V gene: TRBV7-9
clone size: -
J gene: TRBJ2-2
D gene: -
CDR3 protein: CASRPGGGGELFF
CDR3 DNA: TGTGCCAGCAGACCCGGGGGCGGCGGGGAGCTGTTTTTT

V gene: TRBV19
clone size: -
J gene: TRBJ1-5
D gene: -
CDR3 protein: CASSIVRYSNQPQHF
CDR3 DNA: TGTGCCAGTAGTATAGTTCGTTATAGCAATCAGCCCCAGCATTTT

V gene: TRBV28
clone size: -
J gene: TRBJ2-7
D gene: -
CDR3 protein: CASSLARFSYEQYF
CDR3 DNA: TGTGCCAGCAGTTTGGCCAGGTTTTCCTACGAGCAGTACTTC

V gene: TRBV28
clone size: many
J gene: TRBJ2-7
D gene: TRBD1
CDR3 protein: CASSRGQIFYEQYF
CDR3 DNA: TGTGCCAGCAGCAGGGGACAGATTTTCTACGAGCAGTACTTC

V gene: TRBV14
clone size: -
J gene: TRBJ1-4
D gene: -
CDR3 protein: CASSQESRGREKLFF
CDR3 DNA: TGTGCCAGCAGCCAAGAGTCTCGGGGACGTGAAAAACTGTTTTTT

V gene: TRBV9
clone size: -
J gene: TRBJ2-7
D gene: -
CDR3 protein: CASSVGQNPYEQYF
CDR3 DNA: TGTGCCAGCAGCGTAGGTCAGAATCCCTACGAGCAGTACTTC

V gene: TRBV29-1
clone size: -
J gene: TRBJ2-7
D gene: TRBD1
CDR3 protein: CSVEGAGTGHPYEQYF
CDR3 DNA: TGCAGCGTTGAAGGTGCCGGGACAGGGCACCCCTACGAGCAGTACTTC

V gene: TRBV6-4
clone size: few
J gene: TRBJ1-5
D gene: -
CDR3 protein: CASSDGGEGQPQHF
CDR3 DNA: TGTGCCAGCAGTGACGGGGGAGAGGGGCAGCCCCAGCATTTT

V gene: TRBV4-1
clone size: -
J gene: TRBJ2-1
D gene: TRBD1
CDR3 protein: CASSQRRGEQFF
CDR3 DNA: TGCGCCAGCAGCCAGCGCAGGGGGGAGCAGTTCTTC

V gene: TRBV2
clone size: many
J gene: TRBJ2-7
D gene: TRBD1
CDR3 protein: CASKQGGSSYEQYF
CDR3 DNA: TGTGCCAGCAAACAGGGGGGTAGCTCCTACGAGCAGTACTTC

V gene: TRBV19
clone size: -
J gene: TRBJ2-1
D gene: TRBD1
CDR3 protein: CASRNPGTGESSEQFF
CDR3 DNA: TGTGCCAGCCGCAATCCCGGGACAGGGGAATCGAGTGAGCAGTTCTTC

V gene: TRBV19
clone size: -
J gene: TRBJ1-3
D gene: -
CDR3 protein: CASRQLRGHNTIYF
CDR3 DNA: TGTGCCAGTCGACAACTCAGGGGACACAACACCATATATTTT

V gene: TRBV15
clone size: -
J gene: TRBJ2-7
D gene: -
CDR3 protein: CATSRRARIDEQYF
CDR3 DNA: TGTGCCACCAGCAGGAGGGCGCGGATCGACGAGCAGTACTTC

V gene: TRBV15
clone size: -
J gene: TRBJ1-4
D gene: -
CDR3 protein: CATSRDTGIPNEKLFF
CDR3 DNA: TGTGCCACCAGCAGAGACACAGGGATCCCTAATGAAAAACTGTTTTTT

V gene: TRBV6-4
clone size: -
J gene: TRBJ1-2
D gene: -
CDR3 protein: CASSPQAQAGVYGYTF
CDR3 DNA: TGTGCCAGCAGCCCCCAGGCCCAGGCCGGTGTCTATGGCTACACCTTC

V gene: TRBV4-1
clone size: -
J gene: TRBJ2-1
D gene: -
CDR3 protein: CASSQWADGNEQFF
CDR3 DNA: TGCGCCAGCAGCCAATGGGCGGATGGCAATGAGCAGTTCTTC

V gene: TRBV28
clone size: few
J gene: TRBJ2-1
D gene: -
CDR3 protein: CASSRTMMPYNEQFF
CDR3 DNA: TGTGCCAGCAGTCGTACTATGATGCCCTACAATGAGCAGTTCTTC

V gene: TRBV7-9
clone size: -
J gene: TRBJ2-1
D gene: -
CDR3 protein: CASSLEASSSYNEQFF
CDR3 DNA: TGTGCCAGCAGCTTAGAGGCTAGCAGCTCCTACAATGAGCAGTTCTTC

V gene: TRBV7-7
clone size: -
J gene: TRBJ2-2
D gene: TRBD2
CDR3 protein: CASSLRTSVNTGELFF
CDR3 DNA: TGTGCCAGCAGCTTAAGGACTAGCGTGAACACCGGGGAGCTGTTTTTT

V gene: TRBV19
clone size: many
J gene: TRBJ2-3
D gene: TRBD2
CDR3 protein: CASRLAGSDTQYF
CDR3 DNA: TGTGCCAGTCGATTAGCGGGGTCAGATACGCAGTATTTT

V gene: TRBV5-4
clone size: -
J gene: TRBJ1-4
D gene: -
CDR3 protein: CASNTDRGSEKLFF
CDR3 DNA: TGTGCCAGCAATACTGATAGGGGCAGCGAAAAACTGTTTTTT

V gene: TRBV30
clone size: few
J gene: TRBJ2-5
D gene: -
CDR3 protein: CAWGRGVQETQYF
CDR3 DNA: TGTGCCTGGGGGAGAGGGGTTCAAGAGACCCAGTACTTC

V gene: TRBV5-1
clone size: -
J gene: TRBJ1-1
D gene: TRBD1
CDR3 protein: CASSFREQGVFEAFF
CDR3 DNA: TGCGCCAGCAGCTTCCGGGAACAGGGGGTTTTTGAAGCTTTCTTT

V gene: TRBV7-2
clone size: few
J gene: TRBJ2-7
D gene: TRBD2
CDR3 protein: CASSLQAGDSYEQYF
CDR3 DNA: TGTGCCAGCAGCCTCCAAGCGGGAGACTCCTACGAGCAGTACTTC

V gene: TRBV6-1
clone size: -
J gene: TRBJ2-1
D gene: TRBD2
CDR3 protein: CASTQSGRASNEQFF
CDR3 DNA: TGTGCCAGCACCCAAAGCGGGAGGGCATCGAATGAGCAGTTCTTC

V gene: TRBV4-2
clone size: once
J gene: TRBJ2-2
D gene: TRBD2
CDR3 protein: CASSQLAGGPANTGELFF
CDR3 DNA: TGTGCCAGCAGCCAACTCGCGGGAGGGCCGGCGAACACCGGGGAGCTGTTTTTT

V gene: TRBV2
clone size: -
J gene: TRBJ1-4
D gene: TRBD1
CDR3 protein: CASSEGQGANEKLFF
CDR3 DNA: TGTGCCAGCAGTGAGGGGCAGGGGGCTAATGAAAAACTGTTTTTT

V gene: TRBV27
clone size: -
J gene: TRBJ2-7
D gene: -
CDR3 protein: CASSLALASITYEQYF
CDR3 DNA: TGTGCCAGCAGTTTAGCCCTAGCGTCTATTACCTACGAGCAGTACTTC

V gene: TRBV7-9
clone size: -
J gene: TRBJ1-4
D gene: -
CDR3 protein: CASSPKIGRINEKLFF
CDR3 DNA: TGTGCCAGCAGCCCCAAGATAGGACGGATTAATGAAAAACTGTTTTTT

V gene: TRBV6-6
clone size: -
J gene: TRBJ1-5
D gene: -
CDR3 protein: CASSPGRYSNQPQHF
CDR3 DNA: TGTGCCAGCAGCCCCGGACGGTATAGCAATCAGCCCCAGCATTTT

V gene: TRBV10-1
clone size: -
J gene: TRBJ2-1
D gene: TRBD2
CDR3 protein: CASSKLSGRESYNEQFF
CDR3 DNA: TGCGCCAGTAGTAAACTTAGCGGGAGGGAATCCTACAATGAGCAGTTCTTC

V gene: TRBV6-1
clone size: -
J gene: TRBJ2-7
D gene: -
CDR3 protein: CASSEAGNSYEQYF
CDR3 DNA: TGTGCCAGCAGTGAAGCGGGCAACTCCTACGAGCAGTACTTC

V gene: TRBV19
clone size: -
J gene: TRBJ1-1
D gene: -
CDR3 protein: CASSIRWGGTEAFF
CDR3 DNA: TGTGCCAGTAGTATTAGGTGGGGGGGTACTGAAGCTTTCTTT

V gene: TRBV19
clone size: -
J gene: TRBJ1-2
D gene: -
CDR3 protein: CASSRDSGTNYGYTF
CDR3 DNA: TGTGCCAGTAGCAGAGACTCCGGGACCAACTATGGCTACACCTTC

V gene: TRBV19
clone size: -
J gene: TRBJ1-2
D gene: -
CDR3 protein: CASSNPPSGYTF
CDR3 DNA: TGTGCCAGTAGTAACCCGCCGAGCGGCTACACCTTC

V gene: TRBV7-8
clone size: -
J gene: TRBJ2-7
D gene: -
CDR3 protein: CASSLAGGSEQYF
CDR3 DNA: TGTGCCAGCAGCTTAGCGGGAGGATCCGAGCAGTACTTC

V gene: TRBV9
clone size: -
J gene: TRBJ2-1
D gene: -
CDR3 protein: CASSVDLAHEGQFF
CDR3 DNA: TGTGCCAGCAGCGTAGATCTAGCCCACGAAGGGCAGTTCTTC